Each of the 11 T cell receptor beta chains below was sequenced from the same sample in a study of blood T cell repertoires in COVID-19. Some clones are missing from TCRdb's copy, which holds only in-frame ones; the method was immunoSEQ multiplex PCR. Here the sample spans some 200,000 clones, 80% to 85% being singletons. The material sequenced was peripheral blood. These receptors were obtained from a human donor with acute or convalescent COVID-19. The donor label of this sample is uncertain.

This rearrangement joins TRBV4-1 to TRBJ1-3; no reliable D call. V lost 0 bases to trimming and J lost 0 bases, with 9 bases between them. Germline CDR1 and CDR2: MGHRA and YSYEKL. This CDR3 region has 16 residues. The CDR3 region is CASSQDPPGSGNTIYF. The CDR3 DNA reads TGCGCCAGCAGCCAAGATCCCCCAGGCTCTGGAAACACCATATATTTT.

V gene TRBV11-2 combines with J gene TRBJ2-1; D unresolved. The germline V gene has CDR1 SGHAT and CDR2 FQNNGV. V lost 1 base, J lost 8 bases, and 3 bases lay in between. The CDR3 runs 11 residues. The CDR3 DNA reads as TGTGCCAGCAGCTTAGTCGATGAGCAGTTCTTC. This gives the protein CASSLVDEQFF. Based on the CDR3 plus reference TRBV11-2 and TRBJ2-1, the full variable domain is EAGVAQSPRYKIIEKRQSVAFWCNPISGHATLYWYQQILGQGPKLLIQFQNNGVVDDSQLPKDRFSAERLKGVDSTLKIQPAKLEDSAVYLCASSLVDEQFFGPGTRLTVL.

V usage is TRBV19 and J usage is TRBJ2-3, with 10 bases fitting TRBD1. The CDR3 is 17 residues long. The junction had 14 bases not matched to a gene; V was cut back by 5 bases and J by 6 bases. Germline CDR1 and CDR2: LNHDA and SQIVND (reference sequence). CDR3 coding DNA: TGTGCCAGTAGTCTTCGTACCGGGACAGGGGCATACGATACGCAGTATTTT. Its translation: CASSLRTGTGAYDTQYF.

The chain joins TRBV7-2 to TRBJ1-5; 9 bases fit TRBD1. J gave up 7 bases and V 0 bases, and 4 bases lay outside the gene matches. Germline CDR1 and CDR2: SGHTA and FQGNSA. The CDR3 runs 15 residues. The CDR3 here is CASSLATGGRQPQHF. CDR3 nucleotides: TGTGCCAGCAGCTTAGCGACAGGGGGTAGACAGCCCCAGCATTTT.

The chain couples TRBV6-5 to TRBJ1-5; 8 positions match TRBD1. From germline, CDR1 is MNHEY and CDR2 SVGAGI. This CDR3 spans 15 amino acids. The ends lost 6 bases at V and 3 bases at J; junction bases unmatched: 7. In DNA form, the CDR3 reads TGTGCCAGCAGGCCCGGGACAGGCTCCAATCAGCCCCAGCATTTT. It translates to CASRPGTGSNQPQHF.

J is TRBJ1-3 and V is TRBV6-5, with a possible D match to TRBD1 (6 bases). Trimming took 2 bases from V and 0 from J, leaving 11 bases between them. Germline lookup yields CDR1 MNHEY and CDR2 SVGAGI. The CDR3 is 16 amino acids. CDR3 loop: CASSYGGGNSGNTIYF. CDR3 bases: TGTGCCAGCAGTTACGGGGGGGGCAACTCTGGAAACACCATATATTTT.

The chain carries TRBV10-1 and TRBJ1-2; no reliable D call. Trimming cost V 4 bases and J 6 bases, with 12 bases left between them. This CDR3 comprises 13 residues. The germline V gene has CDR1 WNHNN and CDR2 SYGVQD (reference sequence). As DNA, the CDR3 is TGCGCCAGCAGTGCCACCCGGGAGCATGGCTACACCTTC. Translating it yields CASSATREHGYTF.

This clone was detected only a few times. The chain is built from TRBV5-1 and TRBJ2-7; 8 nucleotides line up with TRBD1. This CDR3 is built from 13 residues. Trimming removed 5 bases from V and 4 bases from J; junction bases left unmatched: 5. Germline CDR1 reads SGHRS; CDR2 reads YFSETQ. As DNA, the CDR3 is TGCGCCAGCAGTTACGACAGGGGTTACGAGCAGTACTTC. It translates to CASSYDRGYEQYF.

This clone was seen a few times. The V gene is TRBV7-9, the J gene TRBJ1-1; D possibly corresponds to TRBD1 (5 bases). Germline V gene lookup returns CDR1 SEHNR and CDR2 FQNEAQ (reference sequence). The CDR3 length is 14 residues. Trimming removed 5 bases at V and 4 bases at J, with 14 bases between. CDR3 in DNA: TGTGCCAGCAGCGGCGGGGCAAAAGGCACTGAAGCTTTCTTT. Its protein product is CASSGGAKGTEAFF.

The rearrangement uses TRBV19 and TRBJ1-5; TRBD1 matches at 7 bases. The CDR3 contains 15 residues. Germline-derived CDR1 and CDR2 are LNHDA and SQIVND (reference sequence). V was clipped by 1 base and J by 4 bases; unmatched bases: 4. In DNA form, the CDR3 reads TGTGCCAGTAGTATAGGCACAGGGGCAAATCAGCCCCAGCATTTT. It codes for CASSIGTGANQPQHF.

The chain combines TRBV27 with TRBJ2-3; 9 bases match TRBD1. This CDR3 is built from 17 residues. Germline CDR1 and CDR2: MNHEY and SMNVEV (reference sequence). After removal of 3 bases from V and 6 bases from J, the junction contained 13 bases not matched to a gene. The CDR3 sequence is CASSLAGTGTGWDTQYF. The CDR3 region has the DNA TGTGCCAGCAGTTTGGCCGGGACAGGGACCGGGTGGGATACGCAGTATTTT.